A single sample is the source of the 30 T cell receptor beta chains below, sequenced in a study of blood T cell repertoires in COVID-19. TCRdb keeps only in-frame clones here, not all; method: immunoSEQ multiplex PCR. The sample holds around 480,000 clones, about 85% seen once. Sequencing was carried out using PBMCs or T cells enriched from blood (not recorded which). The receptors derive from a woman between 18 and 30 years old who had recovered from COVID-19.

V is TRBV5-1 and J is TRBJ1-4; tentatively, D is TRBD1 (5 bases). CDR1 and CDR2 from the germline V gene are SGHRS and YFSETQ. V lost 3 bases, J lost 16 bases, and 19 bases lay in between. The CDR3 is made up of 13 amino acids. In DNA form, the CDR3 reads TGCGCCAGCAGCTCCCTTCCGGGACTGCTACGGTTTTTT. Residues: CASSSLPGLLRFF.

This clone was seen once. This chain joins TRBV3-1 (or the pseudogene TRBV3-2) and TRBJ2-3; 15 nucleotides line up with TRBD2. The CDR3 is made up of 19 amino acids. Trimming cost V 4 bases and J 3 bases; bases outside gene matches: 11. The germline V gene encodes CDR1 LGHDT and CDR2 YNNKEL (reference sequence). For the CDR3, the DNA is TGTGCCAGCAGCCCATCCTTTGGACTAGCGGGGGGGCAGACAGATACGCAGTATTTT. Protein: CASSPSFGLAGGQTDTQYF.

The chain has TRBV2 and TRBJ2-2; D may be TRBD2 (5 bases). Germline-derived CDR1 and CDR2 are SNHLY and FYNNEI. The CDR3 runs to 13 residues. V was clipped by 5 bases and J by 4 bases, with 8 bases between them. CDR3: CASSPGGTGELFF. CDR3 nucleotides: TGTGCCAGCAGTCCAGGAGGCACCGGGGAGCTGTTTTTT.

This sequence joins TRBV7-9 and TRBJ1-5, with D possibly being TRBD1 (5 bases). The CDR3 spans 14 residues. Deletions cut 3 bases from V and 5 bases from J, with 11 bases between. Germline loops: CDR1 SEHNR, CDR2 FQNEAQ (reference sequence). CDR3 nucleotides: TGTGCCAGCAGCTTCCTGGGGGGGGATCAGCCCCAGCATTTT. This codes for CASSFLGGDQPQHF.

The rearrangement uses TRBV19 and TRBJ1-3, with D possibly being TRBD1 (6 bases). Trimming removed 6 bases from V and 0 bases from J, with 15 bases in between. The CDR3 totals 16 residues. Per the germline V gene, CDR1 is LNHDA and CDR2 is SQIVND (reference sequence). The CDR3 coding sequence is TGTGCCAGTAGCCGGCAGGGGACCCCCTCTGGAAACACCATATATTTT. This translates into CASSRQGTPSGNTIYF. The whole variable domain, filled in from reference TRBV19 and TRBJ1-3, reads DGGITQSPKYLFRKEGQNVTLSCEQNLNHDAMYWYRQDPGQGLRLIYYSQIVNDFQKGDIAEGYSVSREKKESFPLTVTSAQKNPTAFYLCASSRQGTPSGNTIYFGEGSWLTVV.

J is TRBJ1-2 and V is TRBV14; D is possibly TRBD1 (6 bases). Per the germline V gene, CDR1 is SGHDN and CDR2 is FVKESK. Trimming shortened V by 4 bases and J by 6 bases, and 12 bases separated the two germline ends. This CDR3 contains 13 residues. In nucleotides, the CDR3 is TGTGCCAGCAGCCCCGGTGGGGGCCATGGCTACACCTTC. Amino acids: CASSPGGGHGYTF.

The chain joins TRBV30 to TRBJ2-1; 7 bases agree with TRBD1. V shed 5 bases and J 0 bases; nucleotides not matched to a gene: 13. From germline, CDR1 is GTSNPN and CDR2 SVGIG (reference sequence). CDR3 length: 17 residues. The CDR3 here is CAWAPLRGPSSYNEQFF. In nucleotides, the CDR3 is TGTGCCTGGGCCCCTTTGAGGGGGCCCTCCTCCTACAATGAGCAGTTCTTC.

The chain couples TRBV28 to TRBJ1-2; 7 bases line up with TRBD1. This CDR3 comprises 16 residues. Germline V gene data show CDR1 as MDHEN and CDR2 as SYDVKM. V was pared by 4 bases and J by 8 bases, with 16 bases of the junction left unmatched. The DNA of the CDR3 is TGTGCCAGCAGTTCCTTGGGGGACGACAGGGTGAAGGGCTACACCTTC. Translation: CASSSLGDDRVKGYTF.

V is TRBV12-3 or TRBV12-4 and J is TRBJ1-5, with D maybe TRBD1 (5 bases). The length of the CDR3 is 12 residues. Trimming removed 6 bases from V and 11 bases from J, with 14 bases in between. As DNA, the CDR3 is TGTGCCAGCAGCCTCAGGGATTGGGCCCAGCATTTT. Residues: CASSLRDWAQHF.

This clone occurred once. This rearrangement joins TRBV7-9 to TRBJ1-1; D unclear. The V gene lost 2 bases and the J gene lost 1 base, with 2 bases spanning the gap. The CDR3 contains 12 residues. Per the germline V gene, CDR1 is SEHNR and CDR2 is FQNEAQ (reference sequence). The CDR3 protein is CASSLQNTEAFF. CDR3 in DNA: TGTGCCAGCAGCTTACAGAACACTGAAGCTTTCTTT.

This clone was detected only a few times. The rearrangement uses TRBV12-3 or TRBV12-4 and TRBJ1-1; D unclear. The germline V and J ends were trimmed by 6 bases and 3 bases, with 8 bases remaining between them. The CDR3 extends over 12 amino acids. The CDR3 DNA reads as TGTGCCAGCAGCCGGGGAGACACTGAAGCTTTCTTT. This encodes CASSRGDTEAFF.

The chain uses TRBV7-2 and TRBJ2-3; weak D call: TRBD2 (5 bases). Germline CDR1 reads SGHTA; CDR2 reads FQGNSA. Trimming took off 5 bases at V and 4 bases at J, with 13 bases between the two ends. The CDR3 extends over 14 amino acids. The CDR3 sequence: CASSRGSTPDTQYF. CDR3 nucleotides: TGTGCCAGCAGCCGGGGAAGTACCCCAGATACGCAGTATTTT.

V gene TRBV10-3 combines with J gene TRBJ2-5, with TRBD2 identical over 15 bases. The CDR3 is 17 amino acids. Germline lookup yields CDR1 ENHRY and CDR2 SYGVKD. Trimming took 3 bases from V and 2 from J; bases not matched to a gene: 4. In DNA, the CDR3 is TGTGCCATCAGTGAAGTGGGACTAGCGGGGGGTCAAGAGACCCAGTACTTC. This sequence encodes CAISEVGLAGGQETQYF.

CDR3 DNA sequence: TGCGCCAGCAGCTTGGCCCCCGGGACAGGTGAAGCTTTCTTT. Amino acids: CASSLAPGTGEAFF. This chain connects TRBV5-1 to TRBJ1-1, with 8 nucleotides matching TRBD1. The CDR3 totals 14 residues. CDR1 and CDR2 from the germline V gene are SGHRS and YFSETQ. V shed 0 bases and J 7 bases; nucleotides not matched to a gene: 5.

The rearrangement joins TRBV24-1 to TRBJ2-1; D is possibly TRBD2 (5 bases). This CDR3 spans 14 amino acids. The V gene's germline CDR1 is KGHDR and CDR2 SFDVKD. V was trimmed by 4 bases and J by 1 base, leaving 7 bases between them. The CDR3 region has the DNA TGTGCCACCAGTGAAAGCGGTTCCTACAATGAGCAGTTCTTC. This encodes CATSESGSYNEQFF.

For the CDR3, the DNA is TGTGCCAGCAGCCTCTCTCGCACAGATACGCAGTATTTT. Translated: CASSLSRTDTQYF. The rearrangement uses TRBV11-3 and TRBJ2-3; D is ambiguous. V was trimmed by 5 bases and J by 1 base, leaving 7 bases between them. The CDR3 length is 13 residues. Germline lookup yields CDR1 SGHNT and CDR2 YENEEA.

The CDR3 DNA reads TGTGCCAGCAGCTTGGTGAGGGGGACAGCCTATGGCTACACCTTC. Translation: CASSLVRGTAYGYTF. The chain joins TRBV5-6 to TRBJ1-2, with 7 bases that match TRBD1. Germline CDR1 SGHDT, CDR2 YYEEEE. J lost 4 bases, V lost 0 bases, and 6 bases had no gene match. CDR3 length: 15 amino acids.

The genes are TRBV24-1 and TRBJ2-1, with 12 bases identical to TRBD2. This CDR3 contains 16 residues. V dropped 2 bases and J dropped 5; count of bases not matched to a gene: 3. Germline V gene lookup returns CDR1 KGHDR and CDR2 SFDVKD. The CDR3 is CATSDSSGGAHNEQFF. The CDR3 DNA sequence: TGTGCCACCAGTGATTCTAGCGGGGGGGCCCACAATGAGCAGTTCTTC.

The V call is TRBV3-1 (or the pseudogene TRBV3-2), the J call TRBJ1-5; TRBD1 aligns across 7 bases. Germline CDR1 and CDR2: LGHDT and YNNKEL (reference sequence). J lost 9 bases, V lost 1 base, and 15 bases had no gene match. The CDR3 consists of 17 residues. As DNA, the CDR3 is TGTGCCAGCAGCCAAGGGCTGGTCCCAGGACAGGATGGGCCCCAGCATTTT. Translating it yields CASSQGLVPGQDGPQHF.

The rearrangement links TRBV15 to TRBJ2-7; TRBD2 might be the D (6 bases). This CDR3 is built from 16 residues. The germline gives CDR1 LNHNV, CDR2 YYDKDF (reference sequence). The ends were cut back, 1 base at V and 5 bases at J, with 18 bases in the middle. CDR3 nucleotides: TGTGCCACCAGCAGAGGGTTGCTGGGGGGATCTGACGAGCAGTACTTC. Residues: CATSRGLLGGSDEQYF.

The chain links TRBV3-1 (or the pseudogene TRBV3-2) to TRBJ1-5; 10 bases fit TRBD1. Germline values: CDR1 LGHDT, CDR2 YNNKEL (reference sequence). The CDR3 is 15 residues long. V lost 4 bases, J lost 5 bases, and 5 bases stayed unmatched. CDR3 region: CASSPDGQGDQPQHF. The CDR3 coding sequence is TGTGCCAGCAGCCCGGACGGACAGGGGGATCAGCCCCAGCATTTT.

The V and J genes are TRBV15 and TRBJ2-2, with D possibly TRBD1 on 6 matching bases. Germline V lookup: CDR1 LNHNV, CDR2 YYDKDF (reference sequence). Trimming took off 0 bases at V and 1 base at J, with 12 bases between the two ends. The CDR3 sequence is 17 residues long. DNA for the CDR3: TGTGCCACCAGCAGAGATATAGAGACAGGGAACACCGGGGAGCTGTTTTTT. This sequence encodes CATSRDIETGNTGELFF.

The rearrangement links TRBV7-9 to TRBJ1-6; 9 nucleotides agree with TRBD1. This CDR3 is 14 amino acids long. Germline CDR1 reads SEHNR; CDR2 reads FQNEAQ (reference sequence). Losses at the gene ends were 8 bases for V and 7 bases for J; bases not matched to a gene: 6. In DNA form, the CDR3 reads TGTGCCAGCGGTACAGGGGGCAGAAATTCACCCCTCCACTTT. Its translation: CASGTGGRNSPLHF.

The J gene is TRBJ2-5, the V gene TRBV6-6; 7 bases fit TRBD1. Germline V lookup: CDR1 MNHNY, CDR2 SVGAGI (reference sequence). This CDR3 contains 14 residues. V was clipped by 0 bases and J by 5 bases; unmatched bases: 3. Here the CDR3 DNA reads TGTGCCAGCAGTTACTCAGGGGGCCGGGAGACCCAGTACTTC. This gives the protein CASSYSGGRETQYF.

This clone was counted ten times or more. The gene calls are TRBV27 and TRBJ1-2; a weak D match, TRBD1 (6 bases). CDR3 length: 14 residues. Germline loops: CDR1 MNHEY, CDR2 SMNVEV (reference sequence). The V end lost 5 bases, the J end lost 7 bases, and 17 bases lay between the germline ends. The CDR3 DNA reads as TGTGCCAGCAGTCCTTTTCGGGGGGGCGGTGGCTACACCTTC. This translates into CASSPFRGGGGYTF.

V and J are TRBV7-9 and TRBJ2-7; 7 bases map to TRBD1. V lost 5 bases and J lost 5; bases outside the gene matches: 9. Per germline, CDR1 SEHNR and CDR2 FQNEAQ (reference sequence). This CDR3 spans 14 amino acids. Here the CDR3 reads CASSPRDSKDEQYF. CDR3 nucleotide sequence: TGTGCCAGCAGCCCTAGGGACAGTAAGGACGAGCAGTACTTC.

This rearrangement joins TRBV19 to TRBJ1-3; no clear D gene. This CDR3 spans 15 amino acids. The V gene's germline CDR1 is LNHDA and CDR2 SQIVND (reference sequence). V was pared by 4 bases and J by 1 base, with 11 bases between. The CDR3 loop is CASSRSSESGNTIYF. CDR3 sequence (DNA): TGTGCCAGTAGTAGGAGCTCAGAGTCTGGAAACACCATATATTTT.

CDR3 coding DNA: TGTGCCAGCTCACCACCAGGCGCGGTTCGTGGAAACACCATATATTTT. Translated, it gives CASSPPGAVRGNTIYF. This chain connects TRBV18 to TRBJ1-3; D ambiguous. Trimming shortened V by 0 bases and J by 3 bases, and 12 bases separated the two germline ends. Germline CDR1 and CDR2: KGHSH and LQKENI. The CDR3 is made up of 16 amino acids.

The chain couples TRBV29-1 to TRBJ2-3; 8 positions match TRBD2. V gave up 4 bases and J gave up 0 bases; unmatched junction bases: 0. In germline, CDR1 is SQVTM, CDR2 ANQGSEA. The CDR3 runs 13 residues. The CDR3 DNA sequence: TGCAGCGTTGGCGGGAGGAGCACAGATACGCAGTATTTT. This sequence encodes CSVGGRSTDTQYF.

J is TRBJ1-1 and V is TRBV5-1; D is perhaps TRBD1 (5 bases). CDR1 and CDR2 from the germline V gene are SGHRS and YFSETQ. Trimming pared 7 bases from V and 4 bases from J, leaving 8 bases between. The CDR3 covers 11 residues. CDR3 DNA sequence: TGCGCCAGCCGGGGGGGCACTGAAGCTTTCTTT. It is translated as CASRGGTEAFF.